The next 8 T cell receptor beta chains were all read from a single sample in a study of cytomegalovirus exposure and HLA in healthy donors. It was with 60 Vbeta and 13 Jbeta primers that the PCR ran. Profiling relied on immunoSEQ multiplex PCR, and the TCRdb table lists in-frame clones only, not all of them. The data contain about 170,000 clones, approximately 84% of them seen just once; the ten biggest clones take up approximately 2.5%. The sequencing input was PBMCs. The source is a man aged 25-45 years in good health and CMV-seropositive.

J is TRBJ2-1 and V is TRBV10-3, with 7 bases aligning to TRBD2. Trimming cost V 1 base and J 6 bases; bases outside gene matches: 3. The CDR3 length is 14 residues. CDR1 ENHRY and CDR2 SYGVKD come from the germline V gene. Here the CDR3 reads CAISEWASGNEQFF. The CDR3 DNA reads TGTGCCATCAGTGAGTGGGCTAGCGGCAATGAGCAGTTCTTC.

CDR3: CASSQDHQAPTYGYTF. CDR3 coding DNA: TGCGCCAGCAGCCAAGATCACCAGGCCCCGACCTATGGCTACACCTTC. This chain joins TRBV4-1 and TRBJ1-2; D call uncertain. The CDR3 runs 16 residues. V lost 0 bases, J lost 4 bases, and 15 bases lay in between. The germline V gene has CDR1 MGHRA and CDR2 YSYEKL.

J is TRBJ1-1 and V is TRBV7-3; D possibly corresponds to TRBD1 (5 bases). The CDR3 length is 14 residues. The V end was cut by 2 bases, the J end by 3 bases, with 10 bases between. CDR1 is SGHTA, CDR2 FQGTGA, per germline. CDR3 loop: CASSLSQGDTEAFF. CDR3 in DNA: TGTGCCAGCAGCTTATCCCAGGGCGACACTGAAGCTTTCTTT.

CDR3 amino acids: CASSPVQGPYEQYF. The CDR3 DNA reads TGTGCCAGCAGCCCCGTACAGGGACCCTACGAGCAGTACTTC. This chain uses TRBV4-2 with TRBJ2-7; perhaps TRBD1 as D (6 bases). V shed 4 bases and J shed 2 bases, with 12 bases lying between them. The length of the CDR3 is 14 residues. Germline CDR1 LGHNA, CDR2 YNFKEQ.

This chain joins TRBV4-1 and TRBJ1-6, with D uncertain. V lost 1 base and J 10 bases, leaving 11 bases between the germline ends. CDR1 and CDR2 from the germline V gene are MGHRA and YSYEKL. The CDR3 runs 14 residues. CDR3 sequence (DNA): TGCGCCAGCAGCCAAGTTTTCGGAGAATCACCCCTCCACTTT. Translation: CASSQVFGESPLHF.

Written as DNA, the CDR3 is TGCGCCAGCAGTCTTAAACAGGGGGCAGGGACTGAAGCTTTCTTT. The encoded protein is CASSLKQGAGTEAFF. J is TRBJ1-1 and V is TRBV4-1; the match to TRBD1 covers 9 bases. The junction had 10 bases not matched to a gene; V was cut back by 6 bases and J by 5 bases. This CDR3 region has 15 residues. The germline gives CDR1 MGHRA, CDR2 YSYEKL.

This sequence joins TRBV25-1 and TRBJ2-5; 12 nucleotides line up with TRBD2. Germline V CDR1 and CDR2: MGHDK, SYGVNS. V was pared by 4 bases and J by 5 bases, with 11 bases of the junction left unmatched. This CDR3 is 17 amino acids long. CDR3: CASSGTNWTSGEETQYF. CDR3 coding DNA: TGTGCCAGCAGTGGGACCAACTGGACTAGCGGGGAGGAGACCCAGTACTTC.

The genes are TRBV18 and TRBJ2-7, with a tentative D call TRBD2 (5 bases). The CDR3 loop spans 12 amino acids. The germline V gene encodes CDR1 KGHSH and CDR2 LQKENI. Trimming left V 6 bases short and J 2 bases short, with 8 bases between. The CDR3 bases are TGTGCCAGCTCTCCCGGGACCTACGAGCAGTACTTC. As protein: CASSPGTYEQYF.